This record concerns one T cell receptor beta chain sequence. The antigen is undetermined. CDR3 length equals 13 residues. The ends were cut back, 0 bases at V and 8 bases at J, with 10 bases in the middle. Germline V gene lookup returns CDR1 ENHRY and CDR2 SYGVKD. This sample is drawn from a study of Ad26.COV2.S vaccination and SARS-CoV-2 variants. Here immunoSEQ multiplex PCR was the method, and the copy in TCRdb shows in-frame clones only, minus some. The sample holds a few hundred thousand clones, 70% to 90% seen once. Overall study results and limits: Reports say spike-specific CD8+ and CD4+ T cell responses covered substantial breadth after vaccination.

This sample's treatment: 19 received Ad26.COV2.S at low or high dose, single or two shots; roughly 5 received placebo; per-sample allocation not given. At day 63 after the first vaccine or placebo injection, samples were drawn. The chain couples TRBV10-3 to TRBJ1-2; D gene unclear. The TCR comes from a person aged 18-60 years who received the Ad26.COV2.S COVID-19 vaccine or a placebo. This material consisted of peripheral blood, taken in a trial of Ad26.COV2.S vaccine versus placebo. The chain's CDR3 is CAISESGPLGYTF. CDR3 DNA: TGTGCCATCAGTGAGTCGGGCCCGTTGGGCTACACCTTC.